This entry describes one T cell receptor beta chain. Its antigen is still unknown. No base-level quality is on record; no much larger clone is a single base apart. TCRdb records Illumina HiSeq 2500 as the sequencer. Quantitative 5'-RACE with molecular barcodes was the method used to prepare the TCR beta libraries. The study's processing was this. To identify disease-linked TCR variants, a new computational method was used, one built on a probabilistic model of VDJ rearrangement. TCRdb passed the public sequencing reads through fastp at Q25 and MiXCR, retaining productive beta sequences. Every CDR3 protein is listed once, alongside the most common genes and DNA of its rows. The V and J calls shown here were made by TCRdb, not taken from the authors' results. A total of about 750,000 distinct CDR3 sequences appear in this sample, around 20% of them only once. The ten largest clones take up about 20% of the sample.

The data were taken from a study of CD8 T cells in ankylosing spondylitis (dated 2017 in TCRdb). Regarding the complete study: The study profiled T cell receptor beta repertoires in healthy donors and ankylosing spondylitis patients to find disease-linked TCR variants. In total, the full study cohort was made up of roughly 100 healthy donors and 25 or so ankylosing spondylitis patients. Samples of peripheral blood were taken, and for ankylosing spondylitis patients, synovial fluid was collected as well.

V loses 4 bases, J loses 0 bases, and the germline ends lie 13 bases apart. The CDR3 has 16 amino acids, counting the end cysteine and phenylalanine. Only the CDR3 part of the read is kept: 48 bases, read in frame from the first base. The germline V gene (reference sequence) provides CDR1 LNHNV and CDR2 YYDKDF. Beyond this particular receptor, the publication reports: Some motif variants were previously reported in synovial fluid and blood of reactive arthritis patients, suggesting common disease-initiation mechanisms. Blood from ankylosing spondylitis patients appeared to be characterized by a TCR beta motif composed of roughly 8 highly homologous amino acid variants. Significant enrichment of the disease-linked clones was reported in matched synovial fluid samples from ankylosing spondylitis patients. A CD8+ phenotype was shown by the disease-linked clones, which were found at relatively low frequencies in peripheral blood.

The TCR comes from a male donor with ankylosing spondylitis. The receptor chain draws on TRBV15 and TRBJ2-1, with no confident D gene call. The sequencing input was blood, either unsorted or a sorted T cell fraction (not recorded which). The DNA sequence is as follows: TGTGCCACCAGCATCCGGACGCCGAGCTCCTACAATGAGCAGTTCTTC. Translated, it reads CATSIRTPSSYNEQFF.